A single sample is the source of the 30 T cell receptor beta chains below, sequenced in a study of T-cell reconstitution after alpha-beta-depleted transplantation in children. This sample's TCRbeta library carried unique molecular identifier barcodes. TCRdb reanalysed the PCR reads using MiXCR and keeps one entry per CDR3 protein. Here the sample spans hundreds of thousands of distinct CDR3 sequences, more than 9% being singletons. This specimen was PBMCs from the stem cell graft donor, taken from the stem cell graft. The receptors originated from a human donor who donated a stem cell graft to a child with SCID.

This clonotype was picked up many times. The gene calls are TRBV2 and TRBJ2-1, with D possibly TRBD1 on 6 matching bases. The CDR3 totals 13 residues. V was cut by 6 bases and J by 2 bases, with 8 bases left in between. Germline V gene data show CDR1 as SNHLY and CDR2 as FYNNEI. CDR3 amino acids: CASRGDTYNEQFF. The DNA for the CDR3 is TGTGCCAGCAGGGGGGACACCTACAATGAGCAGTTCTTC.

The chain uses TRBV12-3 or TRBV12-4 and TRBJ2-7; 9 bases agree with TRBD1. Trimming removed 5 bases from V and 1 base from J; junction bases left unmatched: 3. The CDR3 length is 14 residues. The CDR3 bases are TGTGCCAGCAGTAGACAGGGGGAATCCTACGAGCAGTACTTC. Translating it yields CASSRQGESYEQYF.

The V gene is TRBV4-1, the J gene TRBJ2-2, with a possible D match to TRBD1 (6 bases). The V gene lost 0 bases and the J gene lost 4 bases, with 9 bases spanning the gap. The CDR3 extends over 15 amino acids. Germline loops: CDR1 MGHRA, CDR2 YSYEKL. CDR3 nucleotides: TGCGCCAGCAGCCAAGACACAGGGCGCACCGGGGAGCTGTTTTTT. It yields the protein CASSQDTGRTGELFF.

This rearrangement joins TRBV3-1 to TRBJ2-7, with 8 bases that match TRBD2. CDR1 LGHDT and CDR2 YNNKEL come from the germline V gene (reference sequence). This CDR3 contains 15 residues. V shed 1 base, J shed 0 bases, and the junction held 2 bases outside the gene matches. CDR3: CASSQGAGDSYEQYF. The DNA for the CDR3 is TGTGCCAGCAGCCAAGGAGCGGGGGACTCCTACGAGCAGTACTTC.

The chain uses TRBV20-1 and TRBJ2-3; the D is unclear. Germline CDR1 reads DFQATT; CDR2 reads SNEGSKA (reference sequence). Trimming removed 3 bases at V and 0 bases at J, with 7 bases between. This CDR3 comprises 13 residues. CDR3 DNA sequence: TGCAGTGCTAGTGACGGTAGCACAGATACGCAGTATTTT. It codes for CSASDGSTDTQYF.

This clonotype was detected only a few times. V gene TRBV29-1 combines with J gene TRBJ2-1, with TRBD1 as a possible D gene (5 bases). This CDR3 comprises 14 residues. Germline assignment: CDR1 SQVTM and CDR2 ANQGSEA. The V and J ends lost 1 base and 9 bases respectively, with 16 bases between them. The chain's CDR3 is CSVEGVDSSTEQFF. CDR3 in DNA: TGCAGCGTTGAAGGTGTTGACAGTTCCACTGAGCAGTTCTTC.

The rearrangement joins TRBV29-1 to TRBJ1-2, with no clear D. This CDR3 is 14 amino acids long. From germline, CDR1 is SQVTM and CDR2 ANQGSEA. The V end lost 4 bases, the J end lost 0 bases, and 12 bases lay between the germline ends. The CDR3 is CSVVHVATNYGYTF. In nucleotides, the CDR3 is TGCAGCGTTGTTCATGTAGCGACTAACTATGGCTACACCTTC.

This clonotype has ten or more counts. The gene calls are TRBV7-9 and TRBJ2-3; D could derive from TRBD1 or TRBD2 (5 bases each). Germline values: CDR1 SEHNR, CDR2 FQNEAQ (reference sequence). Between the trimmed V and J ends, which lost 1 base and 2 bases, there was a span of 16 bases. This CDR3 has 17 residues. The CDR3 reads CASSLGRWDGSTDTQYF. CDR3 DNA sequence: TGTGCCAGCAGCTTAGGACGTTGGGACGGGTCCACAGATACGCAGTATTTT.

This clonotype has a handful of counts. The V call is TRBV7-9, the J call TRBJ2-1; the D gene is possibly TRBD1 (6 bases). The CDR3 contains 16 residues. Trimming took off 1 base at V and 0 bases at J, with 10 bases between the two ends. Germline assignment: CDR1 SEHNR and CDR2 FQNEAQ (reference sequence). The CDR3 is CASSLVTGNSYNEQFF. The CDR3 nucleotides are TGTGCCAGCAGCTTAGTCACAGGGAACTCCTACAATGAGCAGTTCTTC.

This clonotype was found a few times. V and J are TRBV3-1 and TRBJ2-7; D unresolved. The CDR3 totals 13 residues. Trimming removed 1 base at V and 2 bases at J, with 6 bases between. Germline V gene lookup returns CDR1 LGHDT and CDR2 YNNKEL (reference sequence). The CDR3 is CASSQGGPYEQYF. The CDR3 DNA is TGTGCCAGCAGCCAAGGAGGACCCTACGAGCAGTACTTC.

This clonotype was observed a few times. V usage is TRBV5-1 and J usage is TRBJ2-2, with D unclear. The CDR3 loop spans 12 amino acids. The V gene's germline CDR1 is SGHRS and CDR2 YFSETQ. V was trimmed by 9 bases and J by 1 base, leaving 7 bases between them. The DNA for the CDR3 is TGCGCCACCGCCTTGAACACCGGGGAGCTGTTTTTT. Its protein is CATALNTGELFF.

J is TRBJ1-2 and V is TRBV12-3 or TRBV12-4; D ambiguous. This CDR3 comprises 14 residues. V lost 3 bases, J lost 6 bases, and 14 bases lay in between. CDR3 in DNA: TGTGCCAGCAGTTTTGGCCGACGTGTTGATGGCTACACCTTC. Translated, it gives CASSFGRRVDGYTF.

The genes are TRBV6-5 and TRBJ1-4; a possible D gene is TRBD1 (6 bases). V gave up 0 bases and J gave up 8 bases, with 13 bases separating them. Per germline, CDR1 MNHEY and CDR2 SVGAGI. The CDR3 sequence is 15 residues long. The CDR3 loop reads CASSYSIGGWEKLFF. The DNA of the CDR3 is TGTGCCAGCAGTTACTCGATAGGGGGTTGGGAAAAACTGTTTTTT.

Many counts were recorded for this clonotype. The chain links TRBV6-1 to TRBJ2-7, with 9 bases lining up with TRBD1. The germline V gene encodes CDR1 MNHNS and CDR2 SASEGT. The V segment lost 6 bases and the J segment 2 bases; nucleotides outside the gene matches: 2. The CDR3 is 13 amino acids. CDR3 protein: CASRNRGPYEQYF. The CDR3 coding sequence is TGTGCCAGCAGAAACAGGGGGCCCTACGAGCAGTACTTC.

The CDR3: CASQRGMRNEQFF. The CDR3, as DNA: TGTGCCAGCCAGCGCGGTATGAGGAATGAGCAGTTCTTC. V is TRBV11-1 and J is TRBJ2-1; D call uncertain. Germline V gene data show CDR1 as SGHAT and CDR2 as FQDESV (reference sequence). Trimming pared 8 bases from V and 7 bases from J, leaving 15 bases between. CDR3 size: 13 residues.

The V call is TRBV12-3 or TRBV12-4, the J call TRBJ2-2; D gene ambiguous. Trimming left V 5 bases short and J 4 bases short, with 11 bases between. The CDR3 totals 14 residues. CDR3: CASSLNSSTGELFF. CDR3 DNA sequence: TGTGCCAGCAGTCTCAACAGTAGCACCGGGGAGCTGTTTTTT.

This clonotype was detected many times. V gene TRBV20-1 combines with J gene TRBJ2-3, with D perhaps matching TRBD2 (6 bases). Trimming pared 5 bases from V and 6 bases from J, leaving 12 bases between. CDR1 is DFQATT, CDR2 SNEGSKA, per germline (reference sequence). This CDR3 spans 12 amino acids. The DNA of the CDR3 is TGCAGTGCTCGGGGGACTGGGGATACGCAGTATTTT. This sequence encodes CSARGTGDTQYF.

This clonotype was observed a few times. The gene calls are TRBV3-1 and TRBJ2-7; D is unclear. Germline values: CDR1 LGHDT, CDR2 YNNKEL (reference sequence). The CDR3 runs to 12 residues. V gave up 4 bases and J gave up 2 bases, with 6 bases separating them. The CDR3 region has the DNA TGTGCCAGCAGCCGGACCACCTACGAGCAGTACTTC. Translation gives CASSRTTYEQYF.

This clonotype was observed a few times. The rearrangement uses TRBV7-9 and TRBJ1-1; possibly TRBD1 for D (5 bases). Per the germline V gene, CDR1 is SEHNR and CDR2 is FQNEAQ (reference sequence). V shed 4 bases and J shed 1 base, with 10 bases lying between them. The CDR3 covers 14 residues. CDR3 DNA sequence: TGTGCCAGCAGCTCGTCGACAGAGAACACTGAAGCTTTCTTT. It specifies CASSSSTENTEAFF.

The rearrangement links TRBV7-2 to TRBJ2-1; 7 positions match TRBD2. The CDR3 is made up of 15 amino acids. Germline V lookup: CDR1 SGHTA, CDR2 FQGNSA. With 2 bases clipped from V and 5 bases from J, the junction kept 6 bases outside the gene matches. Written as DNA, the CDR3 is TGTGCCAGCAGCTTAAGGCTAGCGGAGAACAATGAGCAGTTCTTC. Protein product: CASSLRLAENNEQFF.

This clonotype was seen many times. V gene TRBV9 combines with J gene TRBJ1-1; D unresolved. The CDR3 is 14 residues long. V lost 0 bases and J lost 3, with 9 bases in between. Germline lookup yields CDR1 SGDLS and CDR2 YYNGEE. The CDR3, as DNA: TGTGCCAGCAGCGTAGAAGGGTGGGACACTGAAGCTTTCTTT. It specifies CASSVEGWDTEAFF.

The CDR3 sequence is CSVEWGSNYGYTF. The CDR3 DNA sequence: TGCAGCGTGGAGTGGGGATCTAACTATGGCTACACCTTC. This chain joins TRBV29-1 and TRBJ1-2, with D hard to call. The germline V gene has CDR1 SQVTM and CDR2 ANQGSEA. The CDR3 is 13 residues long. The V end was cut by 6 bases, the J end by 0 bases, with 11 bases between.

The V gene is TRBV7-3, the J gene TRBJ2-7; the D gene is possibly TRBD2 (5 bases). This CDR3 region has 13 residues. Per the germline V gene, CDR1 is SGHTA and CDR2 is FQGTGA. V was trimmed by 1 base and J by 9 bases, leaving 13 bases between them. CDR3 nucleotide sequence: TGTGCCAGCAGCTTAAATCCGGGGTCGGGGCAGTACTTC. Translated, it gives CASSLNPGSGQYF.

J is TRBJ1-6 and V is TRBV4-2; weak D call: TRBD1 (5 bases). This CDR3 has 16 amino acids. V lost 3 bases, J lost 5 bases, and 14 bases lay in between. Germline values: CDR1 LGHNA, CDR2 YNFKEQ. CDR3 residues: CASSQELTEDNSPLHF. For the CDR3, the DNA is TGTGCCAGCAGCCAGGAACTGACAGAAGATAATTCACCCCTCCACTTT.

This clonotype was observed many times. The rearrangement uses TRBV5-1 and TRBJ2-3; D may be TRBD2 (5 bases). V was cut by 0 bases and J by 1 base, with 12 bases left in between. The CDR3 covers 16 residues. In germline, CDR1 is SGHRS, CDR2 YFSETQ. In DNA, the CDR3 is TGCGCCAGCAGCTTGGAGGGCCGGGGAGGCACAGATACGCAGTATTTT. Translating it yields CASSLEGRGGTDTQYF. Full variable domain (outside the CDR3, taken from reference TRBV5-1 and TRBJ2-3): KAGVTQTPRYLIKTRGQQVTLSCSPISGHRSVSWYQQTPGQGLQFLFEYFSETQRNKGNFPGRFSGRQFSNSRSEMNVSTLELGDSALYLCASSLEGRGGTDTQYFGPGTRLTVL.

This chain links TRBV7-2 with TRBJ2-7, with 8 bases matching TRBD1. V lost 4 bases to trimming and J lost 4 bases; unmatched junction nucleotides: 12. Germline CDR1 and CDR2: SGHTA and FQGNSA. The CDR3 length is 16 residues. DNA of the CDR3: TGTGCCAGCAGCTCTTTTCCGGGACAGGCTCCTTACGAGCAGTACTTC. Its protein is CASSSFPGQAPYEQYF.

The table lists this clonotype with a few counts. The rearrangement links TRBV6-1 to TRBJ1-5, with 7 bases fitting TRBD1. CDR3 length equals 15 residues. Per the germline V gene, CDR1 is MNHNS and CDR2 is SASEGT. Trimming cost V 2 bases and J 7 bases; bases outside gene matches: 8. The CDR3 sequence: CASSERGQGGQPQHF. DNA of the CDR3: TGTGCCAGCAGTGAACGGGGGCAGGGGGGGCAGCCCCAGCATTTT.

This clonotype was counted ten times or more. Its ends do not fully match the called genes, so a read error is possible. The chain combines TRBV12-3 or TRBV12-4 with TRBJ2-1, with D maybe TRBD2 (6 bases). The CDR3 is 12 amino acids. CDR3 loop: CASSSGAAGLGF. CDR3 coding DNA: TGTGCCAGCAGTTCAGGTGCGGCGGGACTGGGCTTC.

The rearrangement links TRBV11-2 to TRBJ2-1; 11 bases agree with TRBD2. The CDR3 consists of 17 residues. The germline V gene encodes CDR1 SGHAT and CDR2 FQNNGV. J lost 4 bases, V lost 5 bases, and 10 bases had no gene match. CDR3 residues: CASSIRTSGHSYNEQFF. In DNA, the CDR3 is TGTGCCAGCAGCATCCGGACTAGCGGGCATAGTTACAATGAGCAGTTCTTC. The full variable domain, its missing parts supplied by reference TRBV11-2 and TRBJ2-1, is EAGVAQSPRYKIIEKRQSVAFWCNPISGHATLYWYQQILGQGPKLLIQFQNNGVVDDSQLPKDRFSAERLKGVDSTLKIQPAKLEDSAVYLCASSIRTSGHSYNEQFFGPGTRLTVL.

This CDR3 reads CSASRRYNEQFF. The CDR3 DNA reads TGCAGTGCTAGTAGGCGCTACAATGAGCAGTTCTTC. The chain recombines TRBV20-1 with TRBJ2-1; no reliable D call. Germline lookup yields CDR1 DFQATT and CDR2 SNEGSKA (reference sequence). The CDR3 spans 12 residues. The V and J ends lost 3 bases and 3 bases respectively, with 6 bases between them.